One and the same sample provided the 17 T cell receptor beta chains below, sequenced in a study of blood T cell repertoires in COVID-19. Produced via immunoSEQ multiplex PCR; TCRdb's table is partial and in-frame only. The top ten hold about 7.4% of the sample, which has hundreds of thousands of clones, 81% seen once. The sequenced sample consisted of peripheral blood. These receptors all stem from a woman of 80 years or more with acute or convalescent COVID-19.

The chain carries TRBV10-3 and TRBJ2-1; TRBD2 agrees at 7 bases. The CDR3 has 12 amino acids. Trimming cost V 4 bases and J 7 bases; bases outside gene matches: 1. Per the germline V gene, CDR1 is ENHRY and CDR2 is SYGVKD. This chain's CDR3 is CAISGLANEQFF. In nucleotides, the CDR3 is TGTGCCATCAGTGGACTAGCAAATGAGCAGTTCTTC.

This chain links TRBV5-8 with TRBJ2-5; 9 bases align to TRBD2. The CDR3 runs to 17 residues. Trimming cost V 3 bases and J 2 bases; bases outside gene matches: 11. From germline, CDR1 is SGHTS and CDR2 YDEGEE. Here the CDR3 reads CASSSPTSGRGQETQYF. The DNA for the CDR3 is TGTGCCAGCAGCTCCCCTACTAGCGGGCGGGGGCAAGAGACCCAGTACTTC.

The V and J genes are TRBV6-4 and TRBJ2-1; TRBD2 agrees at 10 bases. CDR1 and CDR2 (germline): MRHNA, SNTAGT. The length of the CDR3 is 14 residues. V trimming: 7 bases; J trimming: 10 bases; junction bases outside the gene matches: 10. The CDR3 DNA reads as TGTGCCAGCACCCCTGCTAGCGGGGGAGGGGAGCAGTTCTTC. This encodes CASTPASGGGEQFF.

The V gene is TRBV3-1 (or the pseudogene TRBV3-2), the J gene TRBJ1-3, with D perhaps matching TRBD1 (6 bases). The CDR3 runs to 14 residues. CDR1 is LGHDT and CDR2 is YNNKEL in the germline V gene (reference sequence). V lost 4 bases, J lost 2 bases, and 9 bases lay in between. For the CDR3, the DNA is TGTGCCAGCAGCCGGACAGAGGCTGGAAACACCATATATTTT. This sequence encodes CASSRTEAGNTIYF.

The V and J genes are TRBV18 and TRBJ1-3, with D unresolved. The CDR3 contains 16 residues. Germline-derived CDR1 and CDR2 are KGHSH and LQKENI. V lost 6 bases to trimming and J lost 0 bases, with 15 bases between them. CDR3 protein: CASSPVSSSSGNTIYF. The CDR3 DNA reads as TGTGCCAGCTCCCCTGTTTCTTCTAGCTCTGGAAACACCATATATTTT.

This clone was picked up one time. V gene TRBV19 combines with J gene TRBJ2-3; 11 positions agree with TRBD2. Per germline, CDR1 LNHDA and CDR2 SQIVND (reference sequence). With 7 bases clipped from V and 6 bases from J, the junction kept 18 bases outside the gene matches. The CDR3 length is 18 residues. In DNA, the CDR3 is TGTGCCAGTACCCCACGACCCTCACTAGCGGGAGTAAGGGATACGCAGTATTTT. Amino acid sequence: CASTPRPSLAGVRDTQYF.

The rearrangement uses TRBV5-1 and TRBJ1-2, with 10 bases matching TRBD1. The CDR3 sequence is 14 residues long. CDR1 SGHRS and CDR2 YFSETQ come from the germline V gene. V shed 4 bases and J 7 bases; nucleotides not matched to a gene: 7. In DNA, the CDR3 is TGCGCCAGCAGCGTAGGGACAGGGGAAGGTGGCTACACCTTC. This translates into CASSVGTGEGGYTF.

For the CDR3, the DNA is TGTGCCAGCAGCTTAGTTGGGGGACAAACCTACGAGCAGTACTTC. Translation gives CASSLVGGQTYEQYF. The V and J genes are TRBV11-2 and TRBJ2-7, with a tentative D call TRBD1 (6 bases). Trimming removed 1 base at V and 2 bases at J, with 12 bases between. Germline values: CDR1 SGHAT, CDR2 FQNNGV. The CDR3 is 15 residues long.

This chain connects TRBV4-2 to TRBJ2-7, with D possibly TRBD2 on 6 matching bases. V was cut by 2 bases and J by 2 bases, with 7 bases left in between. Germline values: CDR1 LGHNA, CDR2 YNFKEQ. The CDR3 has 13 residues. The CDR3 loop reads CASSQRLAYEQYF. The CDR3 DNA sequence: TGTGCCAGCAGCCAACGACTAGCCTACGAGCAGTACTTC.

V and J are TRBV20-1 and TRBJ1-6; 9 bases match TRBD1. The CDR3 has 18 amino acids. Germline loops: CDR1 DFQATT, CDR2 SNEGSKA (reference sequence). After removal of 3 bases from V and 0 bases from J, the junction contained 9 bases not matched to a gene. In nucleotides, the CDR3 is TGCAGTGCTAGTCCAATCCCGGGACAGGGCTCCTATAATTCACCCCTCCACTTT. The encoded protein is CSASPIPGQGSYNSPLHF.

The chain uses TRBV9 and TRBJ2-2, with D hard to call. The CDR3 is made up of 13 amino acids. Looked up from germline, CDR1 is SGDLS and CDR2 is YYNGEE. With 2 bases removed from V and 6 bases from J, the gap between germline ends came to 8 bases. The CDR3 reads CASSVSSPGELFF. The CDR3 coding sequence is TGTGCCAGCAGCGTTAGCTCCCCCGGGGAGCTGTTTTTT.

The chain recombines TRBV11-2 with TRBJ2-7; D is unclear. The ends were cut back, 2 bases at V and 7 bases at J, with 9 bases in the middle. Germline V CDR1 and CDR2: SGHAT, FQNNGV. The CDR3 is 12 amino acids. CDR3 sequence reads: CASSLSGLEQYF. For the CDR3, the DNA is TGTGCCAGCAGCTTATCAGGCTTAGAGCAGTACTTC. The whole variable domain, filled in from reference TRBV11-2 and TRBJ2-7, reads EAGVAQSPRYKIIEKRQSVAFWCNPISGHATLYWYQQILGQGPKLLIQFQNNGVVDDSQLPKDRFSAERLKGVDSTLKIQPAKLEDSAVYLCASSLSGLEQYFGPGTRLTVT.

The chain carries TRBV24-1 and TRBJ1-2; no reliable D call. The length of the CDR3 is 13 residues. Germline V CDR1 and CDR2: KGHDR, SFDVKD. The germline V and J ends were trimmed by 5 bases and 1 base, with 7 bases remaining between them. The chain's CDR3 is CATSAGSNYGYTF. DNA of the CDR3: TGTGCCACCAGTGCTGGCAGTAACTATGGCTACACCTTC.

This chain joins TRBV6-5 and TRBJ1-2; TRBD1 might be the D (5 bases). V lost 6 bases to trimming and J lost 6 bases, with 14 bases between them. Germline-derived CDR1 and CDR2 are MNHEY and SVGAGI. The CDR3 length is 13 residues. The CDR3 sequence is CASSLTGGNGYTF. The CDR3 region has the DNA TGTGCCAGCAGCCTGACGGGGGGGAATGGCTACACCTTC.

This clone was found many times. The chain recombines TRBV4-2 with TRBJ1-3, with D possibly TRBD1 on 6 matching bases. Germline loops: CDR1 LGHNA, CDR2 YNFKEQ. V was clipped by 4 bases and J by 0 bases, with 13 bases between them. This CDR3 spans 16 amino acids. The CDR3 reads CASSLGQGSSGNTIYF. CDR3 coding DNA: TGTGCCAGCAGCCTGGGGCAGGGGAGCTCTGGAAACACCATATATTTT.

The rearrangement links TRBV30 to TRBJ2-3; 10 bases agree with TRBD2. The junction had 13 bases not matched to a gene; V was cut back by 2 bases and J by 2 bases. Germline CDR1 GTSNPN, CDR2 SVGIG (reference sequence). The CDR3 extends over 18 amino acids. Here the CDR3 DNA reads TGTGCCTGGAGTTTAGGGGGACTAGCGATGGGGTCCACAGATACGCAGTATTTT. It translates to CAWSLGGLAMGSTDTQYF. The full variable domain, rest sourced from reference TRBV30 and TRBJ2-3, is SQTIHQWPATLVQPVGSPLSLECTVEGTSNPNLYWYRQAAGRGLQLLFYSVGIGQISSEVPQNLSASRPQDRQFILSSKKLLLSDSGFYLCAWSLGGLAMGSTDTQYFGPGTRLTVL.

Here the CDR3 reads CASSRTVEAFF. The CDR3 DNA reads TGTGCCAGCAGCAGGACAGTTGAAGCTTTCTTT. The V gene is TRBV12-3 or TRBV12-4, the J gene TRBJ1-1, with a weak D call TRBD1 (6 bases). V was shortened by 6 bases and J by 7 bases, with 9 bases between the two germline ends. The CDR3 is 11 amino acids.